This T cell receptor beta chain comes out of a study of T-cell memory formation after mild COVID-19. Overall study findings and caveats: The study detected some responding clones in pre-infection memory, suggesting cross-reactive memory joined.

The CDR3 sequence is 15 residues long. V lost 4 bases to trimming and J lost 1 base, with 13 bases between them. CDR1 and CDR2 (germline): LGHNA, YSLEER. TCRdb re-called the 5' RACE reads through MiXCR, storing one row per CDR3 protein. The sample holds 350,000 to 500,000 distinct CDR3 sequences, roughly 20% seen once. This clonotype appeared a few times. What it binds is unknown. The sequence was obtained from an adult woman who had mild COVID-19 (a few samples of this study predate the infection). Cell type and time point are not known. The sample comprised PBMCs or a T cell subset sorted from them (not recorded which). This sequence joins TRBV4-3 and TRBJ1-2; no definite D call. This chain's CDR3 is CASSLDAGVNYGYTF. CDR3 bases: TGCGCCAGCAGCCTTGACGCAGGAGTTAACTATGGCTACACCTTC.